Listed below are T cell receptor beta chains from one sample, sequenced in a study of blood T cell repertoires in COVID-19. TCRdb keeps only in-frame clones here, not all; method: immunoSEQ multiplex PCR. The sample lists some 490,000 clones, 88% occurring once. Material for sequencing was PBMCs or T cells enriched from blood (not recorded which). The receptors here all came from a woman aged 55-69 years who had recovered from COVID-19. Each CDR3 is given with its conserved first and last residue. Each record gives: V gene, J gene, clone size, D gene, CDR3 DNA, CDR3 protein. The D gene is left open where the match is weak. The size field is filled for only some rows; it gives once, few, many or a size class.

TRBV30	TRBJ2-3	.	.	TGTGCCTGGAGTCATGTCAGGGATACGCAGTATTTT	CAWSHVRDTQYF
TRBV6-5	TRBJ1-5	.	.	TGTGCCAGCAGTTACCTGGGGGGGGATCAGCCCCAGCATTTT	CASSYLGGDQPQHF
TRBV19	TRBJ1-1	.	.	TGTGCCAGTTCAGGGCCCCTGGGAACTGAAGCTTTCTTT	CASSGPLGTEAFF
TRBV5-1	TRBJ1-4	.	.	TGCGCCAGCAGCGCCCTGGCCCCTGAGGCAACTAATGAAAAACTGTTTTTT	CASSALAPEATNEKLFF
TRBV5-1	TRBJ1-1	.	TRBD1	TGCGCCAGCAGCTTAGAGACAGGGTTCACTGAAGCTTTCTTT	CASSLETGFTEAFF
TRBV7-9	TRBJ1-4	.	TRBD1	TGTGCCAGCAGCTCTTCCGGGACAGGGAATGAAAAACTGTTTTTT	CASSSSGTGNEKLFF
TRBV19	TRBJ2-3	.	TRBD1	TGTGCCAGTACCCCTATGGACAGGAGCACAGATACGCAGTATTTT	CASTPMDRSTDTQYF
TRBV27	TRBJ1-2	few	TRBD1	TGTGCCAGCAGTCCCCTCCCGGGACAGGATTTCTATGGCTACACCTTC	CASSPLPGQDFYGYTF
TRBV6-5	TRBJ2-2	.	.	TGTGCCAGCAGCCTCAGGGGCGTCGGGGAGCTGTTTTTT	CASSLRGVGELFF
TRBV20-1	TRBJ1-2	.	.	TGCAGTGCTAGCGTCGGGACCTTC	CSASVGTF
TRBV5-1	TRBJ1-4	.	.	TGCGCCAGCAGCTTGGGCAGCTCTGGCGGTGAAAAACTGTTTTTT	CASSLGSSGGEKLFF
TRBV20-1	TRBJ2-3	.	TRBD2	TGCAGTGCTAGTCCCGGCGGGGGTACGCAGTATTTT	CSASPGGGTQYF
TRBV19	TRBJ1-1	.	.	TGTGCCAGTAGTATAGTGCCGGGTAGGAGAATGAACACTGAAGCTTTCTTT	CASSIVPGRRMNTEAFF
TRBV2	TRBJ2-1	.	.	TGTGCCAGCAGTAAAGAGGCCCGAACAGCCGTAAGCTCCTACAATGAGCAGTTCTTC	CASSKEARTAVSSYNEQFF
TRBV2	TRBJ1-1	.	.	TGTGCCAGCAGTCTAACTGGTAACACTGAAGCTTTCTTT	CASSLTGNTEAFF
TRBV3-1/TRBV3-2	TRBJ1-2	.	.	TGTGCCAGCAGCCAAGGCGGCCAGTCCTGGAGTGGCTACACCTTC	CASSQGGQSWSGYTF
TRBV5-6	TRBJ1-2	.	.	TGTGCCAGCAGCTTGGGGACAGTTGCTGGCTACACCTTC	CASSLGTVAGYTF
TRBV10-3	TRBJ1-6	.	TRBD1	TGTGCCATCAGGCCGACAGGGCCCGGGTCACCCCTCCACTTT	CAIRPTGPGSPLHF
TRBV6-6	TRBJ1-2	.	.	TGTGCCAGCAGTCTCGCGACAGGTCTAAAGTCTGGCTACACCTTC	CASSLATGLKSGYTF
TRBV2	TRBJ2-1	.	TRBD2	TGTGCCAGCGGTCGGGAGGGGGGGTCCTACAATGAGCAGTTCTTC	CASGREGGSYNEQFF
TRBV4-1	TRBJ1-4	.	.	TGCGCCAGCAGAAGGCGGGGTGTCGGCAATGAAAAACTGTTTTTT	CASRRRGVGNEKLFF
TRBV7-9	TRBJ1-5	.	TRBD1	TGTGCCAGCAGCCCAACAGGGGGCGGACAGCCCCAGCATTTT	CASSPTGGGQPQHF
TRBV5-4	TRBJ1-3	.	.	TGTGCCAGCAGCTTGAACAGTGGAAACACCATATATTTT	CASSLNSGNTIYF
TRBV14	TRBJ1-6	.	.	TGTGCCAGCAGCCAAGGTCTCAGCTCCTATAATTCACCCCTCCACTTT	CASSQGLSSYNSPLHF
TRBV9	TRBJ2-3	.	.	TGTGCCAGCAGCCCCCAGGGCACAGATACGCAGTATTTT	CASSPQGTDTQYF
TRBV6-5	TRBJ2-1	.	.	TGTGCCAGCAGTTACGGCAGCGGAGGAGAGCAGTTCTTC	CASSYGSGGEQFF
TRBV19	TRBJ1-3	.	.	TGTGCCAGTAGTGCCGCCGGGATTGTCTCTGGAAACACCATATATTTT	CASSAAGIVSGNTIYF
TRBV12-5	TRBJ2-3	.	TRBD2	TGTGCTAGTGGTTCGGGACTAGCGGGGGGGACAGATACGCAGTATTTT	CASGSGLAGGTDTQYF
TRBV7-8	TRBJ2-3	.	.	TGTGCCAGCAGACGGTTTGAACGGGACTCTAAACACACAGATACGCAGTATTTT	CASRRFERDSKHTDTQYF
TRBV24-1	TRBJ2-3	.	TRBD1	TGTGCCACCAGTCTCAGGGGGCGCCCAGATACGCAGTATTTT	CATSLRGRPDTQYF
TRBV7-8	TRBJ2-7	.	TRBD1	TGTGCCAGCAGCTTAGGGACAGGGACCTACGAGCAGTACTTC	CASSLGTGTYEQYF
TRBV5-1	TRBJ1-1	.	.	TGCGCCAGCAGCTTGGGTGGCCTTGAAGCTTTCTTT	CASSLGGLEAFF
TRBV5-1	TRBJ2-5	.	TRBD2	TGCGCCAGCAGCTTGGGAACCGCCGGCGGGGGGGCCAGGGGGACCCAGTACTTC	CASSLGTAGGGARGTQYF
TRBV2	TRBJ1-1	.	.	TGTGCCAGTTTAGGGGTGAACACTGAAGCTTTCTTT	CASLGVNTEAFF
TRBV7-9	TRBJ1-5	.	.	TGTGCCAGCAGCTTGGGACTTTCCCCCAATCAGCCCCAGCATTTT	CASSLGLSPNQPQHF
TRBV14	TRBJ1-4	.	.	TGTGCCAGCAGCCCGAGACTAGAGGAAAAACTGTTTTTT	CASSPRLEEKLFF
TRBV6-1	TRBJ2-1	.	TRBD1	TGTGCCAGCAGTGAGAGGACAGGGTACAATGAGCAGTTCTTC	CASSERTGYNEQFF
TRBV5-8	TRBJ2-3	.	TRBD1	TGTGCCAGCAGCTACCCGACAGGGGACCACACAGATACGCAGTATTTT	CASSYPTGDHTDTQYF
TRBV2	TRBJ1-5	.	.	TGTGCCAGCGGGGCCCGAAATCAGCCCCAGCATTTT	CASGARNQPQHF
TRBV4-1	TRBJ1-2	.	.	TGCGCCAGCAGCCCTCGGGTTCAAGGGGATTATGGCTACACCTTC	CASSPRVQGDYGYTF
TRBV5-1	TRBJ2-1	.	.	TGCGCCAGCAGCATCGGACAAAGCTCCTACAATGAGCAGTTCTTC	CASSIGQSSYNEQFF
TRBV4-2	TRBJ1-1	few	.	TGTGCCAGCAGCCAAGATACGGGTCTCGGGACTGAAGCTTTCTTT	CASSQDTGLGTEAFF
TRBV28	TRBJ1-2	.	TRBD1	TGTGCCAGCAGCTCCCCAGGGGGCGAAGTCTATGGCTACACCTTC	CASSSPGGEVYGYTF
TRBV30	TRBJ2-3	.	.	TGTGCCTGGAGCCCCACGGTTAAGAGGGTAACAGATACGCAGTATTTT	CAWSPTVKRVTDTQYF
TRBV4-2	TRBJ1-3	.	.	TGTGCCAGCAGCCCCGGGACATTGGGAAACACCATATATTTT	CASSPGTLGNTIYF